One and the same sample provided the 29 T cell receptor beta chains below, sequenced in a study of blood T cells in healthy people across ages. Then a second PCR, running roughly 7 to 11 cycles, was carried out with a sample-barcoded 5' primer and a J-beta primer mix. MiXCR, applied by TCRdb to the 5' RACE reads, yields one record per CDR3 protein. The sample includes roughly 900,000 distinct CDR3 sequences, under 35% of them seen just once. Source material: blood. These receptors originate from a woman of 80 years or more in good health.

The rearrangement links TRBV4-3 to TRBJ1-2; the match to TRBD1 covers 7 bases. Germline V gives CDR1 LGHNA, CDR2 YSLEER. The V segment lost 4 bases and the J segment 4 bases; nucleotides outside the gene matches: 12. The length of the CDR3 is 16 residues. This chain's CDR3 is CASSPGTPGGSYGYTF. The CDR3 DNA is TGCGCCAGCAGCCCCGGTACGCCAGGGGGGAGCTATGGCTACACCTTC.

To note about this clonotype: A much larger clone lies one base from this, so it may be a read error. The chain combines TRBV13 with TRBJ2-1; maybe TRBD2 (6 bases). V was trimmed by 4 bases and J by 7 bases, leaving 23 bases between them. CDR3 size: 17 residues. Germline V gene lookup returns CDR1 PRHDT and CDR2 FYEKMQ (reference sequence). The CDR3 DNA is TGTGCCAGCAGCTCCTCGGCTAGGGGAGCCAGCGGGAATGAGCAGTTCTTC. Its translation: CASSSSARGASGNEQFF. Complete variable domain (other parts from reference TRBV13 and TRBJ2-1): AAGVIQSPRHLIKEKRETATLKCYPIPRHDTVYWYQQGPGQDPQFLISFYEKMQSDKGSIPDRFSAQQFSDYHSELNMSSLELGDSALYFCASSSSARGASGNEQFFGPGTRLTVL.

The gene calls are TRBV2 and TRBJ1-5, with D unresolved. This CDR3 contains 14 residues. CDR1 SNHLY and CDR2 FYNNEI come from the germline V gene. Deletions cut 9 bases from V and 4 bases from J, with 16 bases between. CDR3 coding DNA: TGTGCCAGTAACCAGGCGACCGAAAATCAGCCCCAGCATTTT. Its translation is CASNQATENQPQHF. Full variable domain (rest looked up from reference TRBV2 and TRBJ1-5): EPEVTQTPSHQVTQMGQEVILRCVPISNHLYFYWYRQILGQKVEFLVSFYNNEISEKSEIFDDQFSVERPDGSNFTLKIRSTKLEDSAMYFCASNQATENQPQHFGDGTRLSIL.

As regards this clonotype: It may be a read error: a sequence one base away is much more abundant. V and J are TRBV11-2 and TRBJ2-5; D not resolved. The V end lost 7 bases, the J end lost 7 bases, and 16 bases lay between the germline ends. CDR1 SGHAT and CDR2 FQNNGV come from the germline V gene. This CDR3 is built from 13 residues. This CDR3 is CASTLGERGTQYF. The CDR3, as DNA: TGTGCCAGCACCTTGGGTGAACGAGGGACCCAGTACTTC.

This clonotype showed up many times. The CDR3 bases are TGTGCCAGCAGCTTAGCGGGGTCGTACAATGAGCAGTTCTTC. Its translation: CASSLAGSYNEQFF. The V call is TRBV7-2, the J call TRBJ2-1; D remains ambiguous. Germline V gene data show CDR1 as SGHTA and CDR2 as FQGNSA. V shed 0 bases and J shed 4 bases, with 7 bases lying between them. The length of the CDR3 is 14 residues.

The sample holds many counts of this clonotype. The chain combines TRBV10-3 with TRBJ2-5; either TRBD1 or TRBD2 may fit D (5 bases each). In germline, CDR1 is ENHRY, CDR2 SYGVKD. CDR3 length equals 11 residues. Trimming removed 10 bases from V and 5 bases from J, with 11 bases in between. This CDR3 is CATGTGETQYF. DNA for the CDR3: TGTGCCACGGGGACCGGGGAGACCCAGTACTTC.

Details on this clonotype: Possible read error: a much larger clone is one base away. This chain uses TRBV7-8 with TRBJ2-5; 10 nucleotides align to TRBD1. Near its end, the DNA agrees better with TRBJ2-7, so the J call may be wrong. The CDR3 is made up of 15 amino acids. Germline-derived CDR1 and CDR2 are SGHVS and FQNEAQ. This CDR3 reads CASSSAGTGVCEQYF. CDR3 in DNA: TGTGCCAGCAGCTCCGCCGGGACAGGGGTCTGCGAGCAGTACTTC.

This clonotype was counted many times. The chain recombines TRBV29-1 with TRBJ2-5, with a tentative D call TRBD1 (6 bases). This CDR3 contains 13 residues. Germline lookup yields CDR1 SQVTM and CDR2 ANQGSEA. V lost 7 bases to trimming and J lost 5 bases, with 17 bases between them. The CDR3 nucleotides read TGCAGCGCTGGCAGGGGATTTTGGGAGACCCAGTACTTC. Its translation is CSAGRGFWETQYF.

The chain is built from TRBV4-2 and TRBJ2-2; unclear D gene. CDR1 and CDR2 from the germline V gene are LGHNA and YNFKEQ. There are 15 residues in the CDR3. V was clipped by 3 bases and J by 6 bases, with 14 bases between them. CDR3 residues: CASSQDVTGPGELFF. The CDR3 bases are TGTGCCAGCAGCCAGGATGTTACGGGTCCCGGGGAGCTGTTTTTT.

This clonotype was seen many times. V is TRBV6-2 or TRBV6-3 and J is TRBJ1-5; 8 bases match TRBD1. The V segment lost 6 bases and the J segment 7 bases; nucleotides outside the gene matches: 8. Germline loops: CDR1 MNHEY, CDR2 SVGEGT. The CDR3 length is 14 residues. In nucleotides, the CDR3 is TGTGCCAGCAGAGGACAGGGTGGGTCGCAGCCCCAGCATTTT. It yields the protein CASRGQGGSQPQHF.

This clonotype was counted at least ten times. The rearrangement joins TRBV30 to TRBJ2-5; 8 bases agree with TRBD1. Trimming cost V 6 bases and J 5 bases; bases outside gene matches: 5. This CDR3 spans 12 amino acids. Germline-derived CDR1 and CDR2 are GTSNPN and SVGIG (reference sequence). In nucleotides, the CDR3 is TGTGCCTGCAAAACAGGGGGGGAGACCCAGTACTTC. Its protein product is CACKTGGETQYF.

This clonotype appeared a few times. This could be a read error, since a much larger clone is one nucleotide away. V and J are TRBV20-1 and TRBJ1-5; the D is unclear. V lost 3 bases to trimming and J lost 5 bases, with 14 bases between them. Germline V gene data show CDR1 as DFQATT and CDR2 as SNEGSKA (reference sequence). This CDR3 is 14 amino acids long. In nucleotides, the CDR3 is TGCAGTGCTAGGGACGGCTCGGGGTATCAGCCCCAGCATTTT. Encoded protein: CSARDGSGYQPQHF.

A note on this clonotype: A much larger clone sits a single nucleotide away, making a read error possible. CDR3 residues: CASSQDRVGYGCTF. The CDR3 DNA sequence: TGTGCCAGCAGCCAAGACAGGGTTGGCTATGGCTGCACCTTC. J is TRBJ1-2 and V is TRBV14; possible D gene TRBD1, 5 bases. This CDR3 region has 14 residues. The germline V gene has CDR1 SGHDN and CDR2 FVKESK.

The chain joins TRBV20-1 to TRBJ1-2, with TRBD1 identical over 7 bases. The V and J ends lost 3 bases and 5 bases, in that order; junction bases with no gene match: 12. CDR3 size: 15 residues. The germline CDR1 and CDR2 sequences are DFQATT and SNEGSKA (reference sequence). The CDR3 spells CSARGSGGGIYGYTF. CDR3 sequence (DNA): TGCAGTGCTAGGGGTTCAGGGGGAGGTATTTATGGCTACACCTTC.

The chain has TRBV15 and TRBJ1-1; 8 bases are a match to TRBD1. Germline CDR1 LNHNV, CDR2 YYDKDF (reference sequence). This CDR3 comprises 14 residues. V gave up 2 bases and J gave up 4 bases; unmatched junction bases: 3. The CDR3, as DNA: TGTGCCACCAGCAGACCCGACAGGGGCACTGAAGCTTTCTTT. Its protein is CATSRPDRGTEAFF.

This clonotype came up many times. V is TRBV7-2 and J is TRBJ2-3, with 8 positions matching TRBD2. This CDR3 is 15 amino acids long. Per the germline V gene, CDR1 is SGHTA and CDR2 is FQGNSA. The J segment lost 2 bases and the V segment lost 1 base, leaving 2 bases of the junction unmatched. CDR3 sequence (DNA): TGTGCCAGCAGCTTAGGAGCGGGGGACACAGATACGCAGTATTTT. This encodes CASSLGAGDTDTQYF.

This clonotype occurred many times. The V call is TRBV7-2, the J call TRBJ2-5; D ambiguous. V lost 2 bases and J 3 bases, leaving 13 bases between the germline ends. Germline V gene lookup returns CDR1 SGHTA and CDR2 FQGNSA. The CDR3 has 15 amino acids. In DNA, the CDR3 is TGTGCCAGCAGCTTACTCATAAGACAAGAAGAGACCCAGTACTTC. Its translation is CASSLLIRQEETQYF.

In nucleotides, the CDR3 is TGCGCCAGCAGCTTGAGGGCGACACCGGCAATGCCCTATGGCTACACCTTC. Protein sequence: CASSLRATPAMPYGYTF. The rearrangement joins TRBV5-1 to TRBJ1-2; no clear D. The CDR3 runs 17 residues. V lost 1 base, J lost 4 bases, and 20 bases lay in between. The V gene's germline CDR1 is SGHRS and CDR2 YFSETQ.

This sequence joins TRBV27 and TRBJ1-1; D unresolved. The CDR3 is 17 residues long. Trimming left V 6 bases short and J 0 bases short, with 20 bases between. Per germline, CDR1 MNHEY and CDR2 SMNVEV (reference sequence). In DNA, the CDR3 is TGTGCCAGCAGCACTTTACCGGGAGGAAACATGAACACTGAAGCTTTCTTT. This sequence encodes CASSTLPGGNMNTEAFF.

In its sample, this clonotype was seen a few times. Possible read error: a much larger clone is one base away. This chain connects TRBV29-1 to TRBJ1-2, with no clear D. Germline V lookup: CDR1 SQVTM, CDR2 ANQGSEA. The CDR3 has 12 residues. The CDR3 sequence: CNVDVSTYGYTF. The CDR3 DNA reads as TGCAACGTTGATGTCAGCACCTATGGCTACACCTTC.

The rearrangement uses TRBV11-2 and TRBJ1-6, with D maybe TRBD1 (5 bases). The CDR3 has 17 amino acids. Per the germline V gene, CDR1 is SGHAT and CDR2 is FQNNGV. V shed 2 bases and J shed 0 bases, with 11 bases lying between them. In nucleotides, the CDR3 is TGTGCCAGCAGCTTACGAACAGGCAGCTCCTATAATTCACCCCTCCACTTT. It codes for CASSLRTGSSYNSPLHF.

This rearrangement joins TRBV3-1 to TRBJ2-7, with D maybe TRBD2 (6 bases). The CDR3 covers 16 residues. V was clipped by 1 base and J by 7 bases, with 20 bases between them. Germline V lookup: CDR1 LGHDT, CDR2 YNNKEL (reference sequence). The CDR3 nucleotides read TGTGCCAGCAGCCAAGCGAGACTAGTACCCTACAATGAGCAGTACTTC. It yields the protein CASSQARLVPYNEQYF.

The sample holds many counts of this clonotype. V and J are TRBV6-1 and TRBJ2-5; D is perhaps TRBD1 or TRBD2 (5 bases each). The length of the CDR3 is 14 residues. The V gene's germline CDR1 is MNHNS and CDR2 SASEGT. V was cut by 1 base and J by 5 bases, with 11 bases left in between. This CDR3 reads CASSEGSGTETQYF. The CDR3, as DNA: TGTGCCAGCAGTGAAGGCAGTGGGACGGAGACCCAGTACTTC.

The rearrangement uses TRBV24-1 and TRBJ2-3, with a tentative D call TRBD2 (5 bases). Germline-derived CDR1 and CDR2 are KGHDR and SFDVKD. This CDR3 contains 14 residues. V lost 5 bases to trimming and J lost 4 bases, with 12 bases between them. The CDR3 sequence: CATSVSWTSDTQYF. The CDR3 region has the DNA TGTGCCACCAGTGTTAGTTGGACTTCAGATACGCAGTATTTT.

The gene calls are TRBV30 and TRBJ2-7; 15 positions match TRBD2. The CDR3 loop spans 16 amino acids. Germline V gene sequence: CDR1 GTSNPN, CDR2 SVGIG (reference sequence). The V and J ends lost 0 bases and 5 bases, in that order; junction bases with no gene match: 5. The chain's CDR3 is CAWSVRTSGGVHEQYF. The CDR3 region has the DNA TGTGCCTGGAGTGTAAGGACTAGCGGGGGGGTCCACGAGCAGTACTTC.

About this clonotype itself: With a much larger clone just one base away, this may be a read error. This rearrangement joins TRBV2 to TRBJ2-1, with a possible D match to TRBD2 (6 bases). The assigned J gene may be wrong: the sequence end matches TRBJ2-7 better. Germline V gene lookup returns CDR1 SNHLY and CDR2 FYNNEI. The CDR3 covers 18 residues. The CDR3 DNA reads TGTGCCAGCAGTGAAGAAATCGCGGATAGGAGGGGCTACAATGAGCAGTACTTC. Its protein product is CASSEEIADRRGYNEQYF.

At least ten counts were recorded for this clonotype. The rearrangement joins TRBV7-2 to TRBJ1-2; 7 nucleotides line up with TRBD1. In germline, CDR1 is SGHTA, CDR2 FQGNSA. CDR3 length: 14 amino acids. Trimming took 4 bases from V and 8 from J; bases not matched to a gene: 10. The CDR3 is CASSSDRQTTGYTF. The CDR3 DNA sequence: TGTGCCAGCAGCTCGGACAGGCAGACGACGGGCTACACCTTC.

This clonotype has ten or more counts. The chain recombines TRBV20-1 with TRBJ2-5, with D uncertain. CDR1 is DFQATT, CDR2 SNEGSKA, per germline (reference sequence). The ends were cut back, 3 bases at V and 5 bases at J, with 10 bases in the middle. The CDR3 extends over 12 amino acids. CDR3 amino acids: CSARGSVETQYF. The CDR3 coding sequence is TGCAGTGCTAGGGGATCGGTGGAGACCCAGTACTTC.

This clonotype was seen at least ten times. The chain uses TRBV9 and TRBJ2-3; unclear D gene. The CDR3 extends over 16 amino acids. Deletions cut 0 bases from V and 3 bases from J, with 14 bases between. Germline CDR1 SGDLS, CDR2 YYNGEE. Here the CDR3 reads CASSVAKLATTDTQYF. In DNA form, the CDR3 reads TGTGCCAGCAGCGTAGCTAAGCTGGCCACAACAGATACGCAGTATTTT.